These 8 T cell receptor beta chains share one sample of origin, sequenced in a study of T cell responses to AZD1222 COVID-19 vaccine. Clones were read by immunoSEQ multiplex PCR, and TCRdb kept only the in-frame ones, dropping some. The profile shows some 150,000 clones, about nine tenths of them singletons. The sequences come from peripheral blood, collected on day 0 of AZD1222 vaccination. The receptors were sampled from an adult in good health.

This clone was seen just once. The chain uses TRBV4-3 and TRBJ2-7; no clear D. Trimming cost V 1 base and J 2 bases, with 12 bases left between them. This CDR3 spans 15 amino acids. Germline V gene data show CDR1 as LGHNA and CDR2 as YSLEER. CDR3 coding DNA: TGCGCCAGCAGCCAAGCCTCGGGCGCTACCTACGAGCAGTACTTC. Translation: CASSQASGATYEQYF.

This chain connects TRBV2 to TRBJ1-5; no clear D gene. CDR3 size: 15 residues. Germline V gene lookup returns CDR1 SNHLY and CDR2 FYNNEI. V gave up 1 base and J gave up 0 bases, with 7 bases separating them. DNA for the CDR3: TGTGCCAGCAGTGAAGGGCCGATTAGCAATCAGCCCCAGCATTTT. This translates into CASSEGPISNQPQHF.

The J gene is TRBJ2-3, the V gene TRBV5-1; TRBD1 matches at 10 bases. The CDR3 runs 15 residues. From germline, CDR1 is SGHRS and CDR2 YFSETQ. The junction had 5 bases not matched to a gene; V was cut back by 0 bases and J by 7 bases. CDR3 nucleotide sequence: TGCGCCAGCAGCTTGGACGGACAGGGGGAAAATACGCAGTATTTT. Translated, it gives CASSLDGQGENTQYF.

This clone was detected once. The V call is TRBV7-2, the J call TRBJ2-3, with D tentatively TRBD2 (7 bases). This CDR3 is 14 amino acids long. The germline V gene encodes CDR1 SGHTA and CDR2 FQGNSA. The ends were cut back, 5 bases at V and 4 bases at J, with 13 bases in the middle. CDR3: CASSRPGGPDTQYF. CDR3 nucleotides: TGTGCCAGCAGCCGCCCGGGGGGCCCAGATACGCAGTATTTT.

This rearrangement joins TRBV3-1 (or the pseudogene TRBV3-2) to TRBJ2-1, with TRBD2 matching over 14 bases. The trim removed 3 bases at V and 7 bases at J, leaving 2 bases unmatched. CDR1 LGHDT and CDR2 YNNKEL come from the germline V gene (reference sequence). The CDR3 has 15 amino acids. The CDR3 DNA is TGTGCCAGCAGCCAGACTAGCGGGGGGGCAAATGAGCAGTTCTTC. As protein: CASSQTSGGANEQFF.

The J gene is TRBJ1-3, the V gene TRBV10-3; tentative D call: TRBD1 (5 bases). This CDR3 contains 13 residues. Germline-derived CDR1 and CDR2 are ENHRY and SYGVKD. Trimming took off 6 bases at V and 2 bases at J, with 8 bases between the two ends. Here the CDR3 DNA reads TGTGCCATCAGGGACACCGCTGGAAACACCATATATTTT. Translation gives CAIRDTAGNTIYF.

The CDR3 spells CASSEGARYNSPLHF. The CDR3, as DNA: TGTGCCAGTTCCGAGGGGGCCAGGTATAATTCACCCCTCCACTTT. The chain carries TRBV6-5 and TRBJ1-6, with 7 bases matching TRBD1. This CDR3 comprises 15 residues. Germline V gene lookup returns CDR1 MNHEY and CDR2 SVGAGI. V lost 9 bases and J lost 4; bases outside the gene matches: 9.

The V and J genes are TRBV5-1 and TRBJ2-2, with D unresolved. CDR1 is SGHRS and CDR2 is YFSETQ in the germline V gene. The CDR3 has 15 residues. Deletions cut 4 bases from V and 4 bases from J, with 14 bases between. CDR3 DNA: TGCGCCAGCAGCACTTCCCTTTCGGGCACCGGGGAGCTGTTTTTT. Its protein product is CASSTSLSGTGELFF.